These T cell receptor beta chains were read from a single sample in a study of T cells in Graves' hyperthyroidism and ophthalmopathy. Each CDR3 protein gets one entry after TCRdb re-called the multiplex PCR reads with MiXCR. The sample gives some 460,000 distinct CDR3 sequences, around 14% of which show up once; around 14% is in the top ten. The specimen sequenced was blood. The receptors stem from a woman younger than 35 with Graves' hyperthyroidism. Each CDR3 is given with its conserved first and last residue. A D gene is named only where the DNA matches it firmly. The listing skips clone size in some rows; elsewhere it reads once, few, many or a size class.

TRBD1,TRBJ2-1,TRBV20-1,many,CSATGTGNNEQFF,TGCAGTGCCACCGGGACAGGGAACAATGAGCAGTTCTTC
NA,TRBJ1-1,TRBV20-1,NA,CTAGQGSLNTEAFF,TGCACCGCGGGGCAGGGTTCGTTAAACACTGAAGCTTTCTTT
NA,TRBJ2-1,TRBV20-1,many,CSAALTRPTGGEQFF,TGCAGTGCCGCACTGACTAGACCTACTGGGGGTGAGCAGTTCTTC
TRBD2,TRBJ2-1,TRBV30,few,CAWIVSSGTNEQFF,TGTGCCTGGATAGTGTCTAGCGGGACGAATGAGCAGTTCTTC
NA,TRBJ2-5,TRBV18,NA,CASSPAAGQETQYF,TGTGCCAGCTCACCCGCGGCAGGTCAAGAGACCCAGTACTTC
TRBD1,TRBJ1-1,TRBV27,many,CASSFLTDRGTGLNTEAFF,TGTGCCAGCAGTTTCCTCACTGATCGGGGGACAGGGCTGAACACTGAAGCTTTCTTT
TRBD2,TRBJ2-1,TRBV5-6,many,CASSLMPRDYYNEQFF,TGTGCCAGCAGCTTGATGCCTCGGGACTACTACAATGAGCAGTTCTTC
NA,TRBJ1-5,TRBV6-1,many,CASSWGAGNQPQHF,TGTGCCAGCAGTTGGGGCGCGGGCAATCAGCCCCAGCATTTT
NA,TRBJ2-7,TRBV5-1,many,CASSLVGLSSGEQYF,TGCGCCAGCAGCTTGGTAGGTCTGAGTTCGGGCGAGCAGTACTTC
TRBD2,TRBJ2-7,TRBV27,NA,CASNLGRGYEQYF,TGTGCCAGCAACCTGGGGAGGGGATACGAGCAGTACTTC
TRBD2,TRBJ2-7,TRBV12-3/TRBV12-4,NA,CASTRGGEQYF,TGTGCCAGCACCCGGGGGGGCGAGCAGTACTTC
TRBD1,TRBJ2-7,TRBV6-1,many,CASRGPGQVAYEQYF,TGTGCCAGCAGGGGACCGGGACAGGTTGCATACGAGCAGTACTTC
NA,TRBJ2-2,TRBV6-1,few,CASSEVGTTGELFF,TGTGCCAGCAGTGAAGTTGGGACCACCGGGGAGCTGTTTTTT
NA,TRBJ2-7,TRBV24-1,many,CATSEVGPGKLGYEQYF,TGTGCCACCAGTGAAGTGGGTCCCGGGAAGTTGGGTTACGAGCAGTACTTC
TRBD2,TRBJ2-1,TRBV28,many,CASSLLARSYNEQFF,TGTGCCAGCAGCCTACTAGCGAGGTCCTACAATGAGCAGTTCTTC
NA,TRBJ2-5,TRBV18,many,CASVPRIQETQYF,TGTGCCAGCGTCCCCCGGATTCAAGAGACCCAGTACTTC
NA,TRBJ2-1,TRBV4-1,NA,CASSLGSGGFNEQFF,TGCGCCAGCAGCCTTGGGTCAGGGGGGTTCAATGAGCAGTTCTTC
TRBD1,TRBJ1-5,TRBV4-1,NA,CASSQWGQGNQPQHF,TGCGCCAGCAGCCAATGGGGACAGGGGAACCAGCCCCAGCATTTT
TRBD1,TRBJ2-7,TRBV28,many,CASSYSYRDRAYEQYF,TGTGCCAGCAGTTACTCTTACCGGGACAGAGCCTACGAGCAGTACTTC
TRBD1,TRBJ1-2,TRBV11-2,many,CASSLDDRDGYTF,TGTGCCAGCAGCTTAGACGACAGGGATGGCTACACCTTC
NA,TRBJ2-3,TRBV5-1,many,CASSLDRVGDTQYF,TGCGCCAGCAGCTTGGACAGGGTGGGAGATACGCAGTATTTT
NA,TRBJ2-3,TRBV3-1,NA,CASSQGVGRTDTQYF,TGTGCCAGCAGCCAAGGGGTGGGCCGCACAGATACGCAGTATTTT
NA,TRBJ2-7,TRBV7-2,NA,CASSPPSSIYEQYF,TGTGCCAGCAGCCCTCCTAGCAGTATTTACGAGCAGTACTTC
TRBD1,TRBJ1-1,TRBV5-1,many,CASSLMGDRGKRTEAFF,TGCGCCAGCAGCTTAATGGGGGACAGGGGGAAGCGCACTGAAGCTTTCTTT
NA,TRBJ1-2,TRBV6-5,many,CASSYSRSAGYTF,TGTGCCAGCAGTTACTCGAGGTCGGCGGGCTACACCTTC
TRBD2,TRBJ2-2,TRBV3-1,NA,CASSIHARLAGATGTGELFF,TGTGCCAGCAGCATACACGCGAGACTAGCGGGAGCTACCGGAACCGGGGAGCTGTTTTTT
NA,TRBJ1-2,TRBV2,many,CASSLTLYGYTF,TGTGCCAGCAGCCTTACGTTGTATGGCTACACCTTC
NA,TRBJ1-2,TRBV6-5,many,CASSWGAANYGYTF,TGTGCCAGCAGTTGGGGGGCAGCTAACTATGGCTACACCTTC
TRBD1,TRBJ2-5,TRBV6-1,NA,CASSYFVDRANETQYF,TGTGCCAGCAGTTATTTTGTGGACAGGGCTAATGAGACCCAGTACTTC
NA,TRBJ2-3,TRBV6-1,many,CASSVGLSTDTQYF,TGTGCCAGCAGTGTAGGGTTAAGCACAGATACGCAGTATTTT
TRBD2,TRBJ2-2,TRBV20-1,NA,CSATGTSGRWGTGELFF,TGCAGTGCTACGGGGACTAGCGGGAGGTGGGGCACCGGGGAGCTGTTTTTT
NA,TRBJ2-7,TRBV15,few,CATSRGSLGPEQYF,TGTGCCACCAGCAGAGGGTCACTAGGCCCTGAGCAGTACTTC
NA,TRBJ1-1,TRBV19,NA,CASMTPGTLVEAFF,TGTGCCAGTATGACGCCCGGGACACTAGTTGAAGCTTTCTTT
TRBD2,TRBJ2-3,TRBV20-1,many,CSATGTSGGSTDTQYF,TGCAGTGCTACAGGGACTAGCGGGGGGAGCACAGATACGCAGTATTTT
TRBD2,TRBJ2-1,TRBV28,many,CASSLPLGLGSYNEQFF,TGTGCCAGCAGTTTACCTTTGGGACTAGGCTCCTACAATGAGCAGTTCTTC
TRBD1,TRBJ1-4,TRBV20-1,many,CSATGGATNEKLFF,TGCAGTGCCACAGGGGGCGCGACTAATGAAAAACTGTTTTTT
NA,TRBJ2-5,TRBV5-1,NA,CASGPGAGTQYF,TGCGCCAGCGGGCCGGGGGCTGGGACCCAGTACTTC
NA,TRBJ2-1,TRBV5-1,many,CASSSVADSYNEQFF,TGCGCCAGCAGCTCCGTAGCCGACTCCTACAATGAGCAGTTCTTC
TRBD1,TRBJ1-2,TRBV20-1,NA,CSANSGMTGDIPPYGYTF,TGCAGTGCCAATTCGGGAATGACAGGGGACATTCCCCCTTATGGCTACACCTTC
TRBD2,TRBJ2-1,TRBV9,NA,CASTRSPQKREGSNEQFF,TGTGCCAGCACCAGATCCCCCCAGAAACGGGAGGGCTCTAATGAGCAGTTCTTC